These 27 T cell receptor beta chains originate from one sample sequenced in a study of blood T cell repertoires in COVID-19. The repertoire was sequenced with immunoSEQ multiplex PCR; TCRdb's copy has only in-frame clones and lacks some. The sample holds 200,000 or so clones, 70% to 90% seen once. The sample was PBMCs or T cells enriched from blood (not recorded which). The receptor set was obtained from a woman in her 40s with acute COVID-19.

This chain joins TRBV6-5 and TRBJ1-1, with unresolved D. Germline V gene sequence: CDR1 MNHEY, CDR2 SVGAGI. The V gene lost 5 bases and the J gene lost 1 base, with 5 bases spanning the gap. The CDR3 runs 12 residues. As DNA, the CDR3 is TGTGCCAGCAGTACGAGGAACACTGAAGCTTTCTTT. This sequence encodes CASSTRNTEAFF.

The chain joins TRBV13 to TRBJ1-3, with TRBD1 matching 7 bases. The CDR3 covers 16 residues. Germline V gives CDR1 PRHDT, CDR2 FYEKMQ (reference sequence). Trimming took 5 bases from V and 5 from J; bases not matched to a gene: 12. The CDR3 DNA reads TGTGCCAGCAGCCCCGCCGGGACAGAAAGCCGAAACACCATATATTTT. Translated, it gives CASSPAGTESRNTIYF.

The chain recombines TRBV10-2 with TRBJ1-6; 7 bases are a match to TRBD1. The CDR3 runs to 14 residues. Per the germline V gene, CDR1 is WSHSY and CDR2 is SAAADI. After removal of 8 bases from V and 7 bases from J, the junction contained 8 bases not matched to a gene. The CDR3 DNA reads as TGCGCCAGCCACGACCACAGGGGCAATTCACCCCTCCACTTT. Its protein is CASHDHRGNSPLHF.

This chain connects TRBV28 to TRBJ1-1, with a possible D match to TRBD1 (5 bases). CDR3 size: 14 residues. The V gene's germline CDR1 is MDHEN and CDR2 SYDVKM. V lost 4 bases and J 7 bases, leaving 16 bases between the germline ends. This chain's CDR3 is CASSSPTGFFEAFF. CDR3 nucleotide sequence: TGTGCCAGCAGTTCGCCCACAGGTTTTTTTGAAGCTTTCTTT.

The CDR3 DNA sequence: TGTGCCAGCAGCCAGGAGGGAGCCAAAAACATTCAGTACTTC. This encodes CASSQEGAKNIQYF. V usage is TRBV7-9 and J usage is TRBJ2-4; D is possibly TRBD2 (6 bases). The CDR3 contains 14 residues. Germline CDR1 is SEHNR and CDR2 is FQNEAQ (reference sequence). Trimming took 5 bases from V and 0 from J, leaving 8 bases between them. The entire variable domain, with the rest obtained from reference TRBV7-9 and TRBJ2-4, is as follows: DTGVSQNPRHKITKRGQNVTFRCDPISEHNRLYWYRQTLGQGPEFLTYFQNEAQLEKSRLLSDRFSAERPKGSFSTLEIQRTEQGDSAMYLCASSQEGAKNIQYFGAGTRLSVL.

The chain couples TRBV4-3 to TRBJ2-7; 7 positions agree with TRBD1. Unmatched junction bases numbered 8, after V lost 0 bases and J lost 6 bases. The germline CDR1 and CDR2 sequences are LGHNA and YSLEER. The CDR3 has 15 amino acids. Here the CDR3 reads CASSQDPGQASEQYF. CDR3 in DNA: TGCGCCAGCAGCCAAGATCCAGGACAGGCCAGCGAGCAGTACTTC.

This sequence joins TRBV29-1 and TRBJ1-5, with D possibly matching TRBD1 (6 bases). The CDR3 contains 14 residues. Germline V gene data show CDR1 as SQVTM and CDR2 as ANQGSEA. Trimming shortened V by 7 bases and J by 5 bases, and 18 bases separated the two germline ends. CDR3 residues: CSATVGGRDQPQHF. CDR3 bases: TGCAGCGCCACTGTGGGGGGGCGCGATCAGCCCCAGCATTTT.

The gene calls are TRBV5-1 and TRBJ1-1; D might be TRBD1 (5 bases). The CDR3 contains 15 residues. The V end lost 4 bases, the J end lost 0 bases, and 13 bases lay between the germline ends. The germline gives CDR1 SGHRS, CDR2 YFSETQ. The CDR3 DNA sequence: TGCGCCAGCAGCGTAGGACAAAACATGAACACTGAAGCTTTCTTT. This encodes CASSVGQNMNTEAFF.

About this clone: The same CDR3 also results from other DNA sequences found in this sample. The CDR3 loop reads CASSPGSNQPQHF. The CDR3 nucleotides read TGTGCCAGCAGCCCTGGGAGTAATCAGCCCCAGCATTTT. The chain links TRBV9 to TRBJ1-5; D uncertain. Germline CDR1 SGDLS, CDR2 YYNGEE. The V and J ends lost 4 bases and 4 bases respectively, with 9 bases between them. The length of the CDR3 is 13 residues.

The rearrangement links TRBV7-3 to TRBJ2-7, with 8 bases that match TRBD2. V lost 5 bases to trimming and J lost 3 bases; unmatched junction nucleotides: 3. Germline V gene lookup returns CDR1 SGHTA and CDR2 FQGTGA. This CDR3 comprises 13 residues. The CDR3 sequence: CASSHREGYEQYF. The DNA of the CDR3 is TGTGCCAGCAGCCATCGGGAGGGCTACGAGCAGTACTTC.

The gene calls are TRBV6-6 and TRBJ2-1; 8 bases align to TRBD1. The germline V gene has CDR1 MNHNY and CDR2 SVGAGI (reference sequence). The CDR3 length is 17 residues. The V segment lost 5 bases and the J segment 5 bases; nucleotides outside the gene matches: 14. The CDR3, as DNA: TGTGCCAGCAGTCCTTACAACCAGGACAGGGTTAACAATGAGCAGTTCTTC. As protein: CASSPYNQDRVNNEQFF.

The chain has TRBV7-8 and TRBJ2-2, with TRBD2 matching over 14 bases. The CDR3 runs 20 residues. Germline V gene sequence: CDR1 SGHVS, CDR2 FQNEAQ. The V segment lost 7 bases and the J segment 5 bases; nucleotides outside the gene matches: 18. This CDR3 reads CASNSEYLGLAGGGTGELFF. CDR3 nucleotides: TGTGCCAGCAATTCAGAGTATCTTGGACTAGCGGGGGGAGGGACCGGGGAGCTGTTTTTT.

J is TRBJ2-3 and V is TRBV5-5; D is possibly TRBD2 (6 bases). The germline V gene encodes CDR1 SGHKS and CDR2 YYEKEE (reference sequence). This CDR3 has 16 amino acids. The V and J ends lost 1 base and 4 bases respectively, with 16 bases between them. Here the CDR3 DNA reads TGTGCCAGCAGCTTGAGGGTGACGTGGGGGGCAGATACGCAGTATTTT. As protein: CASSLRVTWGADTQYF.

The V gene is TRBV24-1, the J gene TRBJ2-1; D might be TRBD1 (6 bases). The CDR3 length is 15 residues. V was clipped by 6 bases and J by 2 bases, with 13 bases between them. In germline, CDR1 is KGHDR, CDR2 SFDVKD. This CDR3 is CATSFSGAAYNEQFF. The CDR3, as DNA: TGTGCCACCAGTTTTTCAGGGGCCGCCTACAATGAGCAGTTCTTC.

This chain uses TRBV6-6 with TRBJ2-3, with TRBD2 matching over 7 bases. The germline gives CDR1 MNHNY, CDR2 SVGAGI (reference sequence). The CDR3 sequence is 15 residues long. Losses at the gene ends were 6 bases for V and 2 bases for J; bases not matched to a gene: 8. CDR3 in amino acids: CASRRLAALTDTQYF. The CDR3 nucleotides read TGTGCCAGCAGAAGACTAGCAGCTCTCACAGATACGCAGTATTTT.

The V call is TRBV5-8, the J call TRBJ2-7; D perhaps matches TRBD1 (6 bases). This CDR3 comprises 17 residues. With 0 bases removed from V and 4 bases from J, the gap between germline ends came to 20 bases. Per germline, CDR1 SGHTS and CDR2 YDEGEE. CDR3 coding DNA: TGTGCCAGCAGCTTGGGGGACACCAGGACTCGCCTATACGAGCAGTACGTC. Encoded protein: CASSLGDTRTRLYEQYV.

This chain links TRBV10-3 with TRBJ1-2; D call uncertain. Germline V CDR1 and CDR2: ENHRY, SYGVKD. The V gene lost 3 bases and the J gene lost 2 bases, with 7 bases spanning the gap. This CDR3 is built from 13 residues. In DNA form, the CDR3 reads TGTGCCATCAGTGACTCCCAGAACTATGGCTACACCTTC. Translating it yields CAISDSQNYGYTF.

This clone was detected only once. The genes are TRBV30 and TRBJ1-1; the D gene is possibly TRBD1 (6 bases). V was trimmed by 0 bases and J by 3 bases, leaving 17 bases between them. The germline CDR1 and CDR2 sequences are GTSNPN and SVGIG (reference sequence). The CDR3 extends over 16 amino acids. CDR3 in DNA: TGTGCCTGGAGTGTAGGTGCGGGGGCATCGGACACTGAAGCTTTCTTT. This codes for CAWSVGAGASDTEAFF.

The chain combines TRBV7-2 with TRBJ1-3; D unclear. Trimming took off 4 bases at V and 5 bases at J, with 9 bases between the two ends. Germline-derived CDR1 and CDR2 are SGHTA and FQGNSA. CDR3 size: 13 residues. The CDR3 is CASSSDGRNTIYF. CDR3 bases: TGTGCCAGCAGCTCCGACGGGAGAAACACCATATATTTT.

This chain links TRBV9 with TRBJ1-3; possible D gene TRBD1, 5 bases. V gave up 0 bases and J gave up 3 bases, with 10 bases separating them. Germline assignment: CDR1 SGDLS and CDR2 YYNGEE. CDR3 length: 15 residues. The CDR3 bases are TGTGCCAGCAGCGTAGATGGCAGGGTTGGAAACACCATATATTTT. Translation gives CASSVDGRVGNTIYF.

The chain combines TRBV24-1 with TRBJ1-1; D remains unclear. V was trimmed by 0 bases and J by 5 bases, leaving 15 bases between them. The CDR3 length is 16 residues. CDR1 and CDR2 from the germline V gene are KGHDR and SFDVKD. CDR3 DNA: TGTGCCACCAGTGATTTGAGGATACGGGTCTGGACTGAAGCTTTCTTT. This sequence encodes CATSDLRIRVWTEAFF.

This chain uses TRBV19 with TRBJ2-7; 7 bases agree with TRBD2. J gave up 1 base and V 5 bases, and 2 bases lay outside the gene matches. In germline, CDR1 is LNHDA, CDR2 SQIVND (reference sequence). The CDR3 consists of 13 residues. The CDR3 DNA reads as TGTGCCAGTAGTTGGGGACTATCCTACGAGCAGTACTTC. Its protein is CASSWGLSYEQYF.

This clone was seen a few times. The V gene is TRBV7-9, the J gene TRBJ1-4; 12 bases align to TRBD1. From germline, CDR1 is SEHNR and CDR2 FQNEAQ (reference sequence). J gave up 4 bases and V 5 bases, and 5 bases lay outside the gene matches. The CDR3 is made up of 16 amino acids. This chain's CDR3 is CASSVGDRGRNEKLFF. The DNA of the CDR3 is TGTGCCAGCAGCGTAGGGGACAGGGGGCGTAATGAAAAACTGTTTTTT.

Only one count was recorded for this clone. The chain joins TRBV7-9 to TRBJ1-1; possibly TRBD1 for D (5 bases). The V gene's germline CDR1 is SEHNR and CDR2 FQNEAQ (reference sequence). Trimming pared 8 bases from V and 5 bases from J, leaving 9 bases between. The CDR3 is 11 amino acids. CDR3 coding DNA: TGTGCCAGCGGGGGAGGGACTGAAGCTTTCTTT. This encodes CASGGGTEAFF.

The CDR3 coding sequence is TGTGCCAGCAGCCAAATCGGGGGACCCCAGCCCCAGCATTTT. It is translated as CASSQIGGPQPQHF. The chain carries TRBV7-2 and TRBJ1-5, with D maybe TRBD1 (5 bases). V was trimmed by 5 bases and J by 7 bases, leaving 15 bases between them. This CDR3 contains 14 residues. CDR1 and CDR2 (germline): SGHTA, FQGNSA.

The chain links TRBV19 to TRBJ2-6, with D perhaps TRBD2 (6 bases). Trimming took 3 bases from V and 2 from J, leaving 11 bases between them. This CDR3 comprises 16 residues. The germline gives CDR1 LNHDA, CDR2 SQIVND (reference sequence). DNA for the CDR3: TGTGCCAGTAGTATGGGAGGATTCACTGGGGCCAACGTCCTGACTTTC. Residues: CASSMGGFTGANVLTF.

Points on this clone: Other DNA variants within this sample encode the same CDR3. J is TRBJ2-3 and V is TRBV5-1; D might be TRBD2 (6 bases). CDR1 SGHRS and CDR2 YFSETQ come from the germline V gene. This CDR3 is 15 amino acids long. Trimming pared 1 base from V and 2 bases from J, leaving 11 bases between. The CDR3 sequence: CASSLRGTLTDTQYF. The CDR3 region has the DNA TGCGCCAGCAGCTTGCGGGGGACCCTCACAGATACGCAGTATTTT.